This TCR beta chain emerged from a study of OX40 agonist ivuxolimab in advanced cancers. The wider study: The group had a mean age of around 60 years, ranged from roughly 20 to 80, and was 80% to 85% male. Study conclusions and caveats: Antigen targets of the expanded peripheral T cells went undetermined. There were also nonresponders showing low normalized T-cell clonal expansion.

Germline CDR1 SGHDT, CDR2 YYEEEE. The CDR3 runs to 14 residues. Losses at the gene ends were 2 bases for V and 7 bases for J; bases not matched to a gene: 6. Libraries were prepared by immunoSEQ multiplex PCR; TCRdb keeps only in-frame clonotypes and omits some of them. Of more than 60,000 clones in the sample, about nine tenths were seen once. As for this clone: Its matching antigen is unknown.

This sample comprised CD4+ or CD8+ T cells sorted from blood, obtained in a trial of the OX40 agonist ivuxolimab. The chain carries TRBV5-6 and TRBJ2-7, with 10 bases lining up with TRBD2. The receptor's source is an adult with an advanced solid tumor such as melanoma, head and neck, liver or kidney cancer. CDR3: CASSFLAGAGEQYF. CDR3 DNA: TGTGCCAGCAGCTTTCTAGCGGGAGCAGGTGAGCAGTACTTC. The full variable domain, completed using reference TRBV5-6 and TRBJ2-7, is DAGVTQSPTHLIKTRGQQVTLRCSPKSGHDTVSWYQQALGQGPQFIFQYYEEEERQRGNFPDRFSGHQFPNYSSELNVNALLLGDSALYLCASSFLAGAGEQYFGPGTRLTVT.